The present T cell receptor (beta chain) was sequenced within a study of T-cell reconstitution after alpha-beta-depleted transplantation in children. Broader study findings: For some patients, TCRbeta diversity was high at day 60 because of recipient T cells and thymic progenitors that survived.

In regard to this clonotype: What it binds is unknown.

CDR3 size: 15 residues. CDR1 and CDR2 (germline): SNHLY, FYNNEI. V lost 4 bases and J lost 3, with 13 bases in between. This sample's TCRbeta library carried unique molecular identifier barcodes. TCRdb processed the PCR reads anew with MiXCR; each CDR3 protein has one entry. Among 700,000 to 850,000 distinct CDR3 sequences listed, roughly 16% were seen once. This chain links TRBV2 with TRBJ2-1; tentative D call: TRBD2 (5 bases). The sequences come from PBMCs, mostly from graft donor cells, collected 360 days after TCRalphabeta/CD19-depleted stem cell transplant. The source is a male patient between 10 and 17 years old who had a stem cell transplant for acute lymphoblastic leukemia, so the T cells may come from the graft donor. CDR3 DNA sequence: TGTGCCAGCAGTGTTACGACTATATACTACAATGAGCAGTTCTTC. It is translated as CASSVTTIYYNEQFF.